The 9 T cell receptor beta chains below were found in one sample sequenced in a study of shared clonotypes between healthy human individuals. Clones were sequenced by immunoSEQ multiplex PCR, and TCRdb holds only the in-frame ones, with some missing. The sample records some 2 million clones, approximately 94% being singletons. CD8 cells regarded as naive lacked CD45RO, were positively chosen for CCR7, and omitted terminally differentiated effector memory CD45RA+ cells. Sequencing was performed on naive CD8+ T cells sorted from blood. The receptors come from a man between 18 and 29 years old in good health.

A word on this clone: Different DNA sequences within this sample yield the same CDR3. The chain uses TRBV28 and TRBJ2-3, with TRBD2 matching 7 bases. V lost 3 bases and J lost 1; bases outside the gene matches: 4. Germline V gene data show CDR1 as MDHEN and CDR2 as SYDVKM. This CDR3 has 15 amino acids. DNA of the CDR3: TGTGCCAGCAGTTTGCTCGCGGGGGGCACAGATACGCAGTATTTT. This encodes CASSLLAGGTDTQYF.

The rearrangement uses TRBV27 and TRBJ2-3; 14 bases line up with TRBD2. Per the germline V gene, CDR1 is MNHEY and CDR2 is SMNVEV (reference sequence). Germline trimming cut 3 bases from V and 4 bases from J; bases unmatched to any gene: 9. This CDR3 has 18 residues. The CDR3, as DNA: TGTGCCAGCAGTTTCTCGGGACTAGCGGGGGCCACCGCAGATACGCAGTATTTT. It specifies CASSFSGLAGATADTQYF.

This rearrangement joins TRBV6-5 to TRBJ1-2, with D unresolved. This CDR3 contains 16 residues. Trimming shortened V by 2 bases and J by 7 bases, and 20 bases separated the two germline ends. The germline gives CDR1 MNHEY, CDR2 SVGAGI. The CDR3 bases are TGTGCCAGCAGTTACCTCCCTACAGTGGGAGAGGGTGGCTACACCTTC. This encodes CASSYLPTVGEGGYTF.

The chain combines TRBV4-3 with TRBJ2-3, with D perhaps TRBD1 or TRBD2 (5 bases each). Trimming stripped 3 bases from V and 6 bases from J, with 10 bases between. Germline-derived CDR1 and CDR2 are LGHNA and YSLEER. This CDR3 region has 13 residues. CDR3 coding DNA: TGCGCCAGCAGCCAGGGGGAGCCTGATACGCAGTATTTT. This gives the protein CASSQGEPDTQYF.

The V gene is TRBV4-1, the J gene TRBJ2-7; 7 bases map to TRBD2. Unmatched junction bases numbered 1, after V lost 2 bases and J lost 0 bases. CDR3 length: 14 residues. The V gene's germline CDR1 is MGHRA and CDR2 YSYEKL. The CDR3 sequence is CASSQREVSYEQYF. The DNA for the CDR3 is TGCGCCAGCAGCCAACGGGAGGTCTCCTACGAGCAGTACTTC.

The chain employs TRBV6-6 and TRBJ2-7; no clear D. CDR1 MNHNY and CDR2 SVGAGI come from the germline V gene (reference sequence). V shed 8 bases and J shed 0 bases, with 8 bases lying between them. The CDR3 runs to 12 residues. This CDR3 reads CASAPPSYEQYF. The DNA for the CDR3 is TGTGCCAGCGCCCCTCCCTCCTACGAGCAGTACTTC.

On this clone itself: Mismatch with germline at one junction end may stem from a read error. The J gene is TRBJ1-2, the V gene TRBV4-1; 9 bases map to TRBD1. The CDR3 consists of 14 residues. The V gene's germline CDR1 is MGHRA and CDR2 YSYEKL. CDR3 in DNA: TGCGCCAGCGGCCATACAGGGGGCACCTATGGCTACACCTTC. It is translated as CASGHTGGTYGYTF.

The rearrangement links TRBV2 to TRBJ1-2, with TRBD1 identical over 10 bases. This CDR3 is built from 13 residues. Trimming took 7 bases from V and 5 from J; bases not matched to a gene: 4. CDR1 SNHLY and CDR2 FYNNEI come from the germline V gene. The CDR3 sequence is CASMGQGLYGYTF. The CDR3 bases are TGTGCCAGCATGGGACAGGGGTTATATGGCTACACCTTC.

The chain joins TRBV2 to TRBJ2-5; 9 nucleotides align to TRBD2. Germline-derived CDR1 and CDR2 are SNHLY and FYNNEI. There are 16 residues in the CDR3. V was pared by 0 bases and J by 2 bases, with 4 bases of the junction left unmatched. DNA of the CDR3: TGTGCCAGCAGTGAAGCAAACCTAGCGGGACAAGAGACCCAGTACTTC. Amino acids: CASSEANLAGQETQYF.